The T cell receptor (beta chain) described here comes from a study of CD8+CD57+ T cells in acquired aplastic anemia (dated by TCRdb to 2016 to 2018). Looking at the study overall: On average, sorted CD4+ and CD8+ cells yielded around 3.4 ug of extracted DNA, with a range of about 0.17 to 27.4 ug. An average of approximately 10 million reads for CD4+ cells and under 12 million reads for CD8+ cells was obtained from healthy donor samples.

In regard to this clonotype: The antigen this receptor binds is unknown. Base qualities were left out, and no much larger clone turns up one base away.

The CDR3 spans 13 residues, from the cysteine through the phenylalanine. This entry keeps only the CDR3 DNA: 39 bases, framed from base 1. Per the germline V gene, SNHLY is the CDR1 and FYNNEI is the CDR2. V is shortened by 2 bases, J by 11 bases, and the region joining them spans 13 bases. Genomic DNA served as template for TCR beta VDJ combination and CDR3 sequence profiling. TCR repertoire sequencing was run on an Illumina HiSeq 2000. The study's processing was this. TRBV/TRBJ rearrangement plots, CDR3 size and DJ length profiles, and Simpson's diversity index were used to assess repertoires. The most abundant DNA sequence in the deep sequencing data was defined as the immunodominant clone. CDR3 amino acid sequences were screened for sharing across subjects and compared with published repertoires and the VDJdb database. TCRdb trimmed the raw reads at Q25, called clones with MiXCR and kept productive beta chains. Entries are consolidated by CDR3 protein sequence, retaining the most common genes and DNA. V and J calls and clone size were set by TCRdb, not the authors. This sample is represented by about 210,000 distinct CDR3 sequences; roughly 55% of them were singletons. About 29% of the sample belongs to the ten largest clones.

Points the paper makes about the study in general: Patients and healthy controls showed no significant difference in CD8+ Simpson's diversity (P=0.060). Around 27 CD8+ CDR3 sequences were shared between patients and controls but appeared highly expressed in patients and within their immunodominant clones.

In the study, sorted CD4+ and CD8+ blood T cells from patients with severe aplastic anemia and from healthy subjects underwent deep sequencing of TCR repertoires. Ficoll-Paque density gradient centrifugation was used to isolate peripheral blood mononuclear cells. Before DNA extraction, CD4+ and CD8+ T cells were sorted by FACS or by magnetic beads. This TCR was recovered from a human donor in good health. The sequenced sample consisted of sorted CD4+, CD8+, or CD8+CD57+ T cells (not recorded which) from PBMCs. The sequence links TRBV2 to TRBJ2-1; the D region possibly corresponds to TRBD2 (6 bases align). CDR3 protein: CASSELSGTQQFF. In nucleotide form, the sequence is TGTGCCAGCAGTGAACTCTCCGGGACTCAGCAGTTCTTC.